This is a list of T cell receptor beta chains from one sample in a study of OX40 agonist ivuxolimab in advanced cancers. Produced via immunoSEQ multiplex PCR; TCRdb's table is partial and in-frame only. Here the sample spans 65,000 to 90,000 clones, approximately 91% being singletons. Sequenced material: CD4+ or CD8+ T cells sorted from blood, taken in a trial of the OX40 agonist ivuxolimab. The receptors stem from an adult with an advanced solid tumor such as melanoma, head and neck, liver or kidney cancer. Each CDR3 is given without its conserved first and last residue. The listing skips clone size in some rows; elsewhere it reads once, few, many or a size class.

V gene: TRBV11-2; J gene: TRBJ1-3; clone size: .; CDR3 protein: ASSRRPGTGGNTIY
V gene: TRBV11-3; J gene: TRBJ2-1; clone size: .; CDR3 protein: ASSSGTPTYNEQF
V gene: TRBV7-9; J gene: TRBJ1-2; clone size: once; CDR3 protein: ASSYTVLGYGYT
V gene: TRBV6-1; J gene: TRBJ2-1; clone size: .; CDR3 protein: ASSGVAGDNEQF
V gene: TRBV18; J gene: TRBJ2-3; clone size: .; CDR3 protein: ASSPPLAGADTQY
V gene: TRBV5-1; J gene: TRBJ2-4; clone size: few; CDR3 protein: ASSLAGANIQY
V gene: TRBV30; J gene: TRBJ2-2; clone size: .; CDR3 protein: AWSRTVGTGELF
V gene: TRBV19; J gene: TRBJ2-7; clone size: .; CDR3 protein: ATHDRTYEQY
V gene: TRBV25-1; J gene: TRBJ1-3; clone size: .; CDR3 protein: ASSRAGGNTIY
V gene: TRBV5-1; J gene: TRBJ2-6; clone size: .; CDR3 protein: ASSLAPSRSGANVLT
V gene: TRBV6-5; J gene: TRBJ1-4; clone size: .; CDR3 protein: ASTRDRGNEKLF
V gene: TRBV7-3; J gene: TRBJ2-5; clone size: few; CDR3 protein: ASSYKAGGGETQY
V gene: TRBV27; J gene: TRBJ1-1; clone size: .; CDR3 protein: ASNSDLGEAF
V gene: TRBV6-6; J gene: TRBJ2-1; clone size: .; CDR3 protein: ASAGVGEQF
V gene: TRBV6-1; J gene: TRBJ2-7; clone size: .; CDR3 protein: ASSAGTSGGSSYEQY
V gene: TRBV11-2; J gene: TRBJ1-2; clone size: .; CDR3 protein: ASSPSGPNYGYT
V gene: TRBV20-1; J gene: TRBJ1-1; clone size: .; CDR3 protein: SARRDSEAF
V gene: TRBV19; J gene: TRBJ2-1; clone size: .; CDR3 protein: ASSIGVAKRGISYNEQF
V gene: TRBV7-9; J gene: TRBJ2-1; clone size: .; CDR3 protein: ASSLLGTGGSSYNEQF
V gene: TRBV21-1; J gene: TRBJ2-7; clone size: .; CDR3 protein: ASTPYEQY
V gene: TRBV5-8; J gene: TRBJ2-6; clone size: .; CDR3 protein: ASSLEVTSGANVLT
V gene: TRBV30; J gene: TRBJ1-1; clone size: .; CDR3 protein: AWTPGRVGVNTEAF
V gene: TRBV5-4; J gene: TRBJ2-7; clone size: .; CDR3 protein: ASSFGIEQY
V gene: TRBV28; J gene: TRBJ2-5; clone size: .; CDR3 protein: ASSLSGGLMEQY
V gene: TRBV19; J gene: TRBJ2-1; clone size: .; CDR3 protein: ASSPQGLAGAQF
V gene: TRBV5-1; J gene: TRBJ2-7; clone size: .; CDR3 protein: ASSLVVGTHEQY
V gene: TRBV6-1; J gene: TRBJ1-2; clone size: .; CDR3 protein: ASSEAGYGYT
V gene: TRBV9; J gene: TRBJ1-1; clone size: .; CDR3 protein: ASSVTGGSGTEAF
V gene: TRBV7-3; J gene: TRBJ2-5; clone size: .; CDR3 protein: ASSLKAGGGQETQY
V gene: TRBV20-1; J gene: TRBJ2-7; clone size: .; CDR3 protein: SASWGYEQY
V gene: TRBV5-1; J gene: TRBJ1-4; clone size: few; CDR3 protein: ASSLVPLPTNEKLF
V gene: TRBV11-3; J gene: TRBJ2-1; clone size: .; CDR3 protein: ASSSRSYNEQF
V gene: TRBV29-1; J gene: TRBJ2-7; clone size: .; CDR3 protein: SVVSGQLTSYEQY
V gene: TRBV9; J gene: TRBJ2-3; clone size: .; CDR3 protein: ASSVRDSTDTQY
V gene: TRBV19; J gene: TRBJ1-2; clone size: .; CDR3 protein: ASRDTAYYNYGYT
V gene: TRBV2; J gene: TRBJ2-4; clone size: many; CDR3 protein: ASSYDSQNIQY
V gene: TRBV19; J gene: TRBJ1-4; clone size: .; CDR3 protein: ASSIGMGDEKLF
V gene: TRBV6-1; J gene: TRBJ2-7; clone size: .; CDR3 protein: ASSSGSTASDEQY
V gene: TRBV6-1; J gene: TRBJ2-3; clone size: .; CDR3 protein: ASSEFAGGPSDTQY
V gene: TRBV9; J gene: TRBJ2-7; clone size: .; CDR3 protein: ASSPTATYEQY
V gene: TRBV5-1; J gene: TRBJ2-7; clone size: .; CDR3 protein: ASSMGRGDEQY
V gene: TRBV19; J gene: TRBJ2-2; clone size: .; CDR3 protein: ASSIRGNTGELF
V gene: TRBV5-5; J gene: TRBJ2-7; clone size: .; CDR3 protein: ASSSPYEQY
V gene: TRBV5-1; J gene: TRBJ2-7; clone size: once; CDR3 protein: ASSLGQSYEQY
V gene: TRBV6-1; J gene: TRBJ2-7; clone size: once; CDR3 protein: ASSELQTYEQY
V gene: TRBV27; J gene: TRBJ2-7; clone size: .; CDR3 protein: ASSLSRSSYEQY
V gene: TRBV27; J gene: TRBJ1-5; clone size: .; CDR3 protein: ASSTKGRGLGQPQH
V gene: TRBV4-1; J gene: TRBJ2-7; clone size: few; CDR3 protein: ASSSPDRRVEQY
V gene: TRBV6-1; J gene: TRBJ2-3; clone size: few; CDR3 protein: ASSGQGLDTQY
V gene: TRBV11-3; J gene: TRBJ2-2; clone size: .; CDR3 protein: ASSLVSGSGELF
V gene: TRBV6-1; J gene: TRBJ1-3; clone size: .; CDR3 protein: ASGPRDSSGNTIY
V gene: TRBV27; J gene: TRBJ2-7; clone size: few; CDR3 protein: ASKRLAGGGYEQY